This TCR beta chain was recorded in a study of T-cell memory formation after mild COVID-19. This clonotype was seen a few times. TCRdb re-analysed the 5' RACE reads in MiXCR, keeping a single row per CDR3 protein. The sample holds around 300,000 distinct CDR3 sequences, approximately 13% seen once. Germline V CDR1 and CDR2: MNHNY, SVGAGI (reference sequence). After removal of 1 base from V and 6 bases from J, the junction contained 11 bases not matched to a gene. This CDR3 is built from 16 residues. The genes are TRBV6-6 and TRBJ1-2; TRBD1 matches at 7 bases. The sequenced sample consisted of PBMCs or a T cell subset sorted from them (not recorded which). The sequence was collected from a man aged 18 to 30 who had mild COVID-19 (a few samples of this study predate the infection). Cell type and time point are not known. In DNA form, the CDR3 reads TGTGCCAGCAGTTACTTGGGGCAGGGGGAAATGGATGGCTACACCTTC. It yields the protein CASSYLGQGEMDGYTF.